Described below is a single T cell receptor beta chain sequence and its context. Its target is unknown. TCRdb used MiXCR to reprocess the 5' RACE reads, holding one entry per CDR3 protein. The sample consists of a few hundred thousand distinct CDR3 sequences, more than 20% of them appearing once. This specimen comes from a study of CD8 T cells in ankylosing spondylitis. Looked up from germline, CDR1 is LGHDT and CDR2 is YNNKEL (reference sequence). V shed 6 bases, J shed 1 base, and the junction held 7 bases outside the gene matches. CDR3 size: 15 residues. Study-level points and caveats: Seemingly distinctive of ankylosing spondylitis blood was a TCR beta motif formed by eight highly homologous variants.

Sequenced: blood, either unsorted or a sorted T cell fraction (not recorded which). This TCR derives from a male donor with ankylosing spondylitis. The rearrangement joins TRBV3-1 to TRBJ2-3; 7 bases are shared with TRBD1. The CDR3 sequence: CASRNDRAGTDTQYF. Written as DNA, the CDR3 is TGTGCCAGCAGGAATGACAGGGCTGGCACAGATACGCAGTATTTT.